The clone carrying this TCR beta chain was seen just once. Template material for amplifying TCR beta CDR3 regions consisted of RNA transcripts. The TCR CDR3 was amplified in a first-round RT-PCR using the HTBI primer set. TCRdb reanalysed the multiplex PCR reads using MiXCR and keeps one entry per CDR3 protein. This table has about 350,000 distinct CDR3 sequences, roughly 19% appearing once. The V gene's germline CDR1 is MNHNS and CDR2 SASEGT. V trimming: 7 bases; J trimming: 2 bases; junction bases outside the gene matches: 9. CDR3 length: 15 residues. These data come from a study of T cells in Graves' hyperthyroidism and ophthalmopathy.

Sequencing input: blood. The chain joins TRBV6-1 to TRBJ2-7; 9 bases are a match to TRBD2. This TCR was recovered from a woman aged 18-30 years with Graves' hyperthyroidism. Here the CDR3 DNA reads TGTGCCAGCACCCTTAGCGGGGGAAGAACCTACGAGCAGTACTTC. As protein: CASTLSGGRTYEQYF.